This is a list of T cell receptor beta chains from one sample in a study of blood T cell repertoires in COVID-19. The table came from immunoSEQ multiplex PCR; TCRdb's copy has only in-frame clones and leaves some out. The profile covers roughly 150,000 clones, with around 84% appearing a single time and 7.2% taken by the ten largest. The sample taken for sequencing was peripheral blood. Every receptor here comes from a woman aged 45 to 65 in a cohort sampled during active or convalescent COVID-19. Both conserved end residues are part of each CDR3. The order of the fields is V gene, CDR3 protein.

v_gene: TRBV24-1; CDR3aa: CATSDFEGPQHF
v_gene: TRBV6-5; CDR3aa: CASSYSNRQTSYEQYF
v_gene: TRBV20-1; CDR3aa: CSVGGYGYTF
v_gene: TRBV13; CDR3aa: CASSLVLGQTSTDTQYF
v_gene: TRBV11-2; CDR3aa: CASSLRDTQYF
v_gene: TRBV4-1; CDR3aa: CASSHQGQGYEQYF
v_gene: TRBV7-9; CDR3aa: CASSVGTGLNIQYF
v_gene: TRBV11-2; CDR3aa: CASSFGTGQWTEAFF
v_gene: TRBV4-1; CDR3aa: CASSQVGQGNGNQPQHF
v_gene: TRBV7-6; CDR3aa: CASSLRGTSGGPSSYEQYF
v_gene: TRBV2; CDR3aa: CASSEPQGATNEKLFF
v_gene: TRBV7-2; CDR3aa: CASSPTGGNTGELFF
v_gene: TRBV6-6; CDR3aa: CASTSGGGYTQYF
v_gene: TRBV7-9; CDR3aa: CASSQPGQGVYGYTF
v_gene: TRBV27; CDR3aa: CASSTRDSYTGELFF
v_gene: TRBV5-1; CDR3aa: CASSPTGHSYEQYF
v_gene: TRBV6-2/TRBV6-3; CDR3aa: CASSGPTTNEKLFF
v_gene: TRBV5-1; CDR3aa: CASSLSSGGVTLGTDTQYF
v_gene: TRBV5-1; CDR3aa: CASRTGTSTDTQYF
v_gene: TRBV14; CDR3aa: CASRKIGDTEAFF
v_gene: TRBV16; CDR3aa: CASSQQGGQLQETQYF
v_gene: TRBV29-1; CDR3aa: CSVADGRGPLHF
v_gene: TRBV30; CDR3aa: CAWSVSGYEQYF
v_gene: TRBV18; CDR3aa: CASSPRTGGYEQFF
v_gene: TRBV5-1; CDR3aa: CASSPGTSGALRTYNEQFF
v_gene: TRBV5-6; CDR3aa: CASSLPGSNQPQHF
v_gene: TRBV19; CDR3aa: CASSNRGGNQPQHF
v_gene: TRBV2; CDR3aa: CASSDSLRTNEKLFF
v_gene: TRBV2; CDR3aa: CASSDVAGGDNEQFF
v_gene: TRBV6-5; CDR3aa: CASRGVEGGHYGYTF
v_gene: TRBV7-8; CDR3aa: CASSSSRAEAFF